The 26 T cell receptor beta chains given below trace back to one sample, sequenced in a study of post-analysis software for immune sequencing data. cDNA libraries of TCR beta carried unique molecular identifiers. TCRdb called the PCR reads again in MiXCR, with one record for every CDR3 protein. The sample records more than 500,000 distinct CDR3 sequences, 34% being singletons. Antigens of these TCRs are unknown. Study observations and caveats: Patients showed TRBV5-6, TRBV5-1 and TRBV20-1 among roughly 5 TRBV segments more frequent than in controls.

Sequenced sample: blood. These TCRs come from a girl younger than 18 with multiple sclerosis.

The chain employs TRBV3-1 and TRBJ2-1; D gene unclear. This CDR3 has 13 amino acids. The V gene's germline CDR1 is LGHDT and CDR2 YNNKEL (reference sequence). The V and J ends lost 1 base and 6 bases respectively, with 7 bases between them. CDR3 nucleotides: TGTGCCAGCAGCCAAGTATTGGTCAATGAGCAGTTCTTC. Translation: CASSQVLVNEQFF.

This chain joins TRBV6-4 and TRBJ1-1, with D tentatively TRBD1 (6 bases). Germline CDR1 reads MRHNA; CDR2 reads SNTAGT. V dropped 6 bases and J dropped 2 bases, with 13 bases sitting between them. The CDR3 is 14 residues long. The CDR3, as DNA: TGTGCCAGCAGGGAACAGGGCCCCAACACTGAAGCTTTCTTT. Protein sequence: CASREQGPNTEAFF.

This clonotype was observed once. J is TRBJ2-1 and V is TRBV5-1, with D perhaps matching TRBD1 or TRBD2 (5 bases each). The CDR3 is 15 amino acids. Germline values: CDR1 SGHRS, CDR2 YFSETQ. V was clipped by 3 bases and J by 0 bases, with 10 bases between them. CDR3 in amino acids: CASSSGTTSYNEQFF. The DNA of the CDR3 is TGCGCCAGCAGCTCCGGGACCACCTCCTACAATGAGCAGTTCTTC.

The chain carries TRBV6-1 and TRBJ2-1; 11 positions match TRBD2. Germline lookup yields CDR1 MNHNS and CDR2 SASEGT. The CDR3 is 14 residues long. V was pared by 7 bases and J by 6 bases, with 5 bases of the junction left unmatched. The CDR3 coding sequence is TGTGCCAGCAACCGACTAGCGGGGATCAATGAGCAGTTCTTC. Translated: CASNRLAGINEQFF.

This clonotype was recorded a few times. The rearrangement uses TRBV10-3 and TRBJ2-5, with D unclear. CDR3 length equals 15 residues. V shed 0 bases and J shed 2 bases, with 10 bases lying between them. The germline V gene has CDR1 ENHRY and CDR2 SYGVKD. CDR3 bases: TGTGCCATCAGTGAGTCGAGGTCGCAGCAAGAGACCCAGTACTTC. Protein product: CAISESRSQQETQYF.

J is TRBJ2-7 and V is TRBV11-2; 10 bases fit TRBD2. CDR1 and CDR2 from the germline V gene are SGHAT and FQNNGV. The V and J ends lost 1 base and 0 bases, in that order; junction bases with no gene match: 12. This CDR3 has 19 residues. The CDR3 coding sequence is TGTGCCAGCAGCTTAGTCGGTCTAGCGGGGGCCTCTAGCTCCTACGAGCAGTACTTC. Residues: CASSLVGLAGASSSYEQYF.

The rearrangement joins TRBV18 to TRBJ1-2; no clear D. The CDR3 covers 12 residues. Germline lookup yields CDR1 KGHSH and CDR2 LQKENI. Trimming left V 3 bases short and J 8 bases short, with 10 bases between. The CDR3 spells CASSPGYSGYTF. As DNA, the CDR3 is TGTGCCAGCTCACCTGGTTATTCAGGCTACACCTTC.

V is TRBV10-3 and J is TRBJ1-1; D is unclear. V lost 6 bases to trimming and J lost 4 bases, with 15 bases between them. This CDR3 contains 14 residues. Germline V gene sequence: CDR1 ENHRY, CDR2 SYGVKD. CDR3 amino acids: CAIREVVGGTEAFF. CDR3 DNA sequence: TGTGCCATCAGAGAGGTGGTGGGAGGCACTGAAGCTTTCTTT.

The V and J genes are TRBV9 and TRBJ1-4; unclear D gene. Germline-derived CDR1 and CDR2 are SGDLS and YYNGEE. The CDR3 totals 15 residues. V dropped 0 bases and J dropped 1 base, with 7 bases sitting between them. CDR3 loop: CASSVGEGTNEKLFF. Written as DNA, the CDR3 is TGTGCCAGCAGCGTAGGGGAGGGAACTAATGAAAAACTGTTTTTT.

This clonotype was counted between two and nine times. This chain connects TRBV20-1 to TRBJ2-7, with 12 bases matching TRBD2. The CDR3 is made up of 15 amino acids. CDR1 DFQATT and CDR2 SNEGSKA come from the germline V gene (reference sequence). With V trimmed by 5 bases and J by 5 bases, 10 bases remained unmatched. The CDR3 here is CSALTLLAGGDEQYF. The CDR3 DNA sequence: TGCAGTGCTCTCACCCTACTAGCGGGGGGAGACGAGCAGTACTTC.

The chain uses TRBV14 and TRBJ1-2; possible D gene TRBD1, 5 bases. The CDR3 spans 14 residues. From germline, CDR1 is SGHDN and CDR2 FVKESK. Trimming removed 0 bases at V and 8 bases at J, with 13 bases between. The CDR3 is CASSQDRGNLGYTF. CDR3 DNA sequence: TGTGCCAGCAGCCAAGATAGGGGTAACTTGGGCTACACCTTC.

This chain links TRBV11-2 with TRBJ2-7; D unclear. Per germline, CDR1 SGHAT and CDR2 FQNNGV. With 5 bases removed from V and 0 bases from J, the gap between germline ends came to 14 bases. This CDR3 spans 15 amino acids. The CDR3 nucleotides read TGTGCCAGCAGCCGCACCAGTCATACCTCCTACGAGCAGTACTTC. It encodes CASSRTSHTSYEQYF.

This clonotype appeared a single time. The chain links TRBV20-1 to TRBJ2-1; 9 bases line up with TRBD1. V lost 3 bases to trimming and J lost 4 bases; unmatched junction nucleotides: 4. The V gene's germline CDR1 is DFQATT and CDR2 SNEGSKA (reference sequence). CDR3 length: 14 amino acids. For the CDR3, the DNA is TGCAGTGCTAGCGACAGGGGGTCTTACAATGAGCAGTTCTTC. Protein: CSASDRGSYNEQFF.

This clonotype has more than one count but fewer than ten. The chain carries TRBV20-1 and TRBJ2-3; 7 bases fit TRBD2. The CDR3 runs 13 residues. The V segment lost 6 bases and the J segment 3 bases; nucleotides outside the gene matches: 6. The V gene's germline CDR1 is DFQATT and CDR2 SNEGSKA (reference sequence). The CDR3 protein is CSAPTSRTDTQYF. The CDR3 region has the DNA TGCAGTGCCCCGACTAGCCGGACAGATACGCAGTATTTT.

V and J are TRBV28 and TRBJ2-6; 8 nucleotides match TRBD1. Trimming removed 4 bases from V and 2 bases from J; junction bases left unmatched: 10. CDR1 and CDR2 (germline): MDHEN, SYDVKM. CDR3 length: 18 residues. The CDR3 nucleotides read TGTGCCAGCAGTTCTAGAGGACAGGGACGGCCTGGGGCCAACGTCCTGACTTTC. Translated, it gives CASSSRGQGRPGANVLTF. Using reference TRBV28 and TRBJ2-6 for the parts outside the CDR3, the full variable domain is DVKVTQSSRYLVKRTGEKVFLECVQDMDHENMFWYRQDPGLGLRLIYFSYDVKMKEKGDIPEGYSVSREKKERFSLILESASTNQTSMYLCASSSRGQGRPGANVLTFGAGSRLTVL.

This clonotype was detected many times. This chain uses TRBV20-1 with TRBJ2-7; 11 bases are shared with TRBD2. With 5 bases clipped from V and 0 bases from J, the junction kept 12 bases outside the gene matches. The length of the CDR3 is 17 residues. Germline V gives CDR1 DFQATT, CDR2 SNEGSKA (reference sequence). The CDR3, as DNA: TGCAGTGCTCCGTCGAACATAGCGGGGGGGAGCTCCTACGAGCAGTACTTC. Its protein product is CSAPSNIAGGSSYEQYF.

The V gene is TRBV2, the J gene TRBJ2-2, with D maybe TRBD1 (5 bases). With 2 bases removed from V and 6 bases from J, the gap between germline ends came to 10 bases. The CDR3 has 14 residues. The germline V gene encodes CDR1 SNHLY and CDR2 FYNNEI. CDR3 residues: CASSEFRVAGELFF. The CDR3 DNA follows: TGTGCCAGCAGTGAATTCAGGGTGGCCGGGGAGCTGTTTTTT.

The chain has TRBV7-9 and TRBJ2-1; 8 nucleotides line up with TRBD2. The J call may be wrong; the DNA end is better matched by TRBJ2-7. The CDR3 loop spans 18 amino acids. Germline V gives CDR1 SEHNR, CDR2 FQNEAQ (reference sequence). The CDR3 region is CASSSTDIAGSSYNEQYF. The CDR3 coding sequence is TGTGCCAGCAGCTCGACCGATATAGCGGGGAGCTCCTACAATGAGCAGTACTTC.

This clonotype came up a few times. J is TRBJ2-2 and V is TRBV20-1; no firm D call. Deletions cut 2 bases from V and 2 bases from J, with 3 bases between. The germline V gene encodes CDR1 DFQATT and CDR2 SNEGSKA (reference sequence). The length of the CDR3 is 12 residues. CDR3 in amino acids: CSARTNTGELFF. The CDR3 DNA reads TGCAGTGCTAGAACAAACACCGGGGAGCTGTTTTTT.

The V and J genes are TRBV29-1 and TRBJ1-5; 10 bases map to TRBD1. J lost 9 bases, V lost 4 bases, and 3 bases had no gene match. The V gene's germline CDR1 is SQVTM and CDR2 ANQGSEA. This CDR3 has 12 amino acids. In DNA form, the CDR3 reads TGCAGCGTTGGGGACAGGGGATCGCCCCAGCATTTT. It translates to CSVGDRGSPQHF.

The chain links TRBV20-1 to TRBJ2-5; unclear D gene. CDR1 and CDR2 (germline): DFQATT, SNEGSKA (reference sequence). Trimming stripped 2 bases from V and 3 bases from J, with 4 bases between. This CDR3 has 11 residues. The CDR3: CSARTEETQYF. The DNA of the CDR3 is TGCAGTGCTAGAACAGAAGAGACCCAGTACTTC.

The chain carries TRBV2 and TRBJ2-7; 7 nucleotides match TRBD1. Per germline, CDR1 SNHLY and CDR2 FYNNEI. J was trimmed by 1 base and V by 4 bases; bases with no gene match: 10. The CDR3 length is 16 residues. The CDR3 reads CASSGDPGQISYEQYF. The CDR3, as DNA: TGTGCCAGCAGTGGGGACCCGGGACAGATTTCCTACGAGCAGTACTTC.

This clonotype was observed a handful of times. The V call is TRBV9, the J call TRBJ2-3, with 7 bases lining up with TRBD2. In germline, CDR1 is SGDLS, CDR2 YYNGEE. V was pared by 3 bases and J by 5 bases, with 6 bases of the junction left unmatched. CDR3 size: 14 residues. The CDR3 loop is CASSAGEGGDTQYF. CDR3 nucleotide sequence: TGTGCCAGCAGCGCTGGGGAGGGTGGAGATACGCAGTATTTT. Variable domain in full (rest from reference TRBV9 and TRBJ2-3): DSGVTQTPKHLITATGQRVTLRCSPRSGDLSVYWYQQSLDQGLQFLIQYYNGEERAKGNILERFSAQQFPDLHSELNLSSLELGDSALYFCASSAGEGGDTQYFGPGTRLTVL.

The CDR3 loop reads CASSRSSGIEAFF. CDR3 nucleotides: TGTGCCAGCAGTCGGTCCTCAGGCATTGAAGCTTTCTTT. V usage is TRBV6-5 and J usage is TRBJ1-1; no firm D call. CDR1 is MNHEY and CDR2 is SVGAGI in the germline V gene. Trimming cost V 5 bases and J 7 bases, with 14 bases left between them. The CDR3 is 13 amino acids.

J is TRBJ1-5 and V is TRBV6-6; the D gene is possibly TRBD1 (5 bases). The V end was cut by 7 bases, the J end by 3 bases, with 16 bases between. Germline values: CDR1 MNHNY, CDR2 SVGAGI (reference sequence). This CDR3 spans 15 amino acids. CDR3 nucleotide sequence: TGTGCCAGCACTCCCGGGACGGCACACAATCAGCCCCAGCATTTT. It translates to CASTPGTAHNQPQHF.

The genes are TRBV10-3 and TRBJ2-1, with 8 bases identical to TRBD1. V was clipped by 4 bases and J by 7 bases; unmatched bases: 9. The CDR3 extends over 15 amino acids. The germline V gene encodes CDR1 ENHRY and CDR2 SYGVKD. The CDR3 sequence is CAISGGGQGGNEQFF. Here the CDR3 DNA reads TGTGCCATCAGTGGGGGAGGACAGGGAGGAAATGAGCAGTTCTTC.